The clone carrying this T cell receptor (beta chain) was found many times. The antigen is undetermined. The time point denotes: patch test 1, 2 weeks after DPC sensitization. Sample treatment: therapeutic diphenylcyclopropenone sensitization with weekly scalp DPC. This entry comes from a study of human T cells and chemical hapten exposure. About the study: Application of 0.01% DPC to the upper back was done by patch test, with a reading at 6 days. The study's findings and limits: The number of TCRs above 1 in 1000 frequency did not change after DPC sensitization.

Individual cDNA molecules in this library carried unique molecular identifiers. TCRdb fed the RACE reads into MiXCR, producing one record per CDR3 protein. The sample consists of tens of thousands of distinct CDR3 sequences, 9.8% of them appearing once. Germline assignment: CDR1 KGHSH and CDR2 LQKENI. The CDR3 is 14 amino acids. V was clipped by 0 bases and J by 7 bases; unmatched bases: 5. The specimen comprised whole blood, sampled in connection with sensitization to the hapten diphenylcyclopropenone (DPC). The receptor was isolated from a woman between 40 and 50 years old with alopecia areata. Some clones in this sample may be carry-over from other donors' samples. The rearrangement links TRBV18 to TRBJ2-7; TRBD1 matches at 8 bases. The CDR3 DNA reads as TGTGCCAGCTCACCACCCGCGGACAGGGATGAGCAGTACTTC. This gives the protein CASSPPADRDEQYF.